This T cell receptor beta chain is from a study of OX40 agonist ivuxolimab in advanced cancers. The repertoire was sequenced with immunoSEQ multiplex PCR; TCRdb's copy has only in-frame clones and lacks some. The sample lists 55,000 to 70,000 clones, approximately 86% occurring once. This clone was detected a few times. CDR3 length equals 15 residues. V gave up 6 bases and J gave up 3 bases; unmatched junction bases: 9. Germline CDR1 SNHLY, CDR2 FYNNEI. The clonotype comes from an adult with an advanced solid tumor such as melanoma, head and neck, liver or kidney cancer. The genes are TRBV2 and TRBJ2-3, with 7 bases lining up with TRBD2. The material was CD4+ or CD8+ T cells sorted from blood, obtained in a trial of the OX40 agonist ivuxolimab. DNA for the CDR3: TGTGCCAGCAGCCCCGGACTAGTTCTTACAGATACGCAGTATTTT. Protein product: CASSPGLVLTDTQYF.